The clone carrying this TCR beta chain was seen ten or more times. The CDR3 has 13 residues. Per the germline V gene, CDR1 is KGHDR and CDR2 is SFDVKD. The V gene lost 0 bases and the J gene lost 8 bases, with 7 bases spanning the gap. The data are from a study of identical twins. MiXCR was run by TCRdb on the 5' RACE reads, yielding one entry per CDR3 protein. The sample includes hundreds of thousands of distinct CDR3 sequences, roughly 8.6% seen only once; the top ten take more than 2%. A further study also used this sample, focusing on yellow fever vaccine responses in identical twins. That study adds: The T cell response to vaccination in identical twins was reportedly partly convergent and partly personalized.

The gene calls are TRBV24-1 and TRBJ2-1; D remains unclear. The receptor's source is a woman between 18 and 29 years old in good health. Input material: memory (CD45RO+) T cells sorted from blood. This chain's CDR3 is CATSDLRSDEQFF. DNA of the CDR3: TGTGCCACCAGTGATTTGAGGAGCGATGAGCAGTTCTTC.